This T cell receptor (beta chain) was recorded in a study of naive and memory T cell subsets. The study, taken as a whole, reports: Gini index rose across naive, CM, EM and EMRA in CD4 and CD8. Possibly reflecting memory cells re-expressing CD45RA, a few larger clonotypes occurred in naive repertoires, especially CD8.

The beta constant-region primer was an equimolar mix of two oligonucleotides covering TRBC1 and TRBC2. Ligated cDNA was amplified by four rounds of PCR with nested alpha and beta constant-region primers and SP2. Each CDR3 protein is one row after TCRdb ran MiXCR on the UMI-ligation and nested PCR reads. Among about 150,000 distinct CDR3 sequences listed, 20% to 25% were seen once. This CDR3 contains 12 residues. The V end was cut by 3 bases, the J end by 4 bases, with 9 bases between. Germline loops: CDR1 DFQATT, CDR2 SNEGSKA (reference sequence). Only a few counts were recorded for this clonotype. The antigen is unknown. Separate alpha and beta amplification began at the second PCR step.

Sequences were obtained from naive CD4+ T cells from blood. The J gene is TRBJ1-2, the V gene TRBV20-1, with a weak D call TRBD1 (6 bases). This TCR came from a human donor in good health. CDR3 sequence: CSARTGGYGYTF. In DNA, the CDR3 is TGCAGTGCTAGGACAGGAGGCTATGGCTACACCTTC.